This T cell receptor beta chain was sequenced during a study of T cell clonality in common variable immunodeficiency. Study-wide results and caveats: Reportedly, TCR beta sequences from common variable immunodeficiency showed fewer deletions and N-nucleotide insertions. Compared with controls, CVID subjects had fewer shared TCRbeta clones.

Caucasian heritage predominated among both patients and controls. This clone qualifies as medium-sized. Its antigen is still unknown. The missing CDR3 end, 3 residues past where the read stops, is filled in from the germline J gene. The CDR3 runs to 16 residues. Germline-derived CDR1 and CDR2 are MNHNS and SASEGT. V dropped 4 bases and J dropped 4; count of bases not matched to a gene: 11. Assay: immunoSEQ multiplex PCR; the TCRdb copy retains only in-frame clones and omits some. The sample was found to contain 7,000 to 9,500 clones, and every one recurs. The chain combines TRBV6-1 with TRBJ1-2, with 8 bases matching TRBD1. The source material was peripheral blood mononuclear cells. The receptor comes from a human donor with common variable immunodeficiency. The CDR3 is CASSVLGTGELYGYTF. CDR3 DNA (partial): TGTGCCAGCAGTGTACTCGGGACAGGAGAGCTCTATGGC.